This T cell receptor beta chain was observed in a study of chemoradiotherapy in HPV16-positive cancers. Findings and limits, study-wide: HPV-specific T cells were functionally defined from only a couple of HPV16-positive patients. Better recurrence-free survival went with HPV-responsive T-cell expansion in HPV16-positive patients. Non-HPV-specific T cells did not expand in tumors during treatment, whereas candidate HPV-specific clones and E7-related motifs did.

The CDR3 contains 12 residues. The V gene end was trimmed by 7 bases and the J gene end by 10 bases; junction bases not matched to a gene: 8. Looked up from germline, CDR1 is SGHDT and CDR2 is YYEEEE. This clone showed up just a few times. No antigen is known for it. Method: immunoSEQ multiplex PCR; TCRdb's copy keeps in-frame clones and lacks some. The sample includes thousands of clones, around 78% seen only once; the top ten take more than 6%. Over chemoradiotherapy, repertoires were sampled more than once. This material was obtained from a patient who underwent chemoradiotherapy. The clonotype was recovered from a human donor with HPV-associated anogenital cancer. This rearrangement joins TRBV5-6 to TRBJ2-4; 7 nucleotides match TRBD1. CDR3 loop: CASGTDSHIQYF. The CDR3 nucleotides read TGTGCCAGCGGGACAGACTCGCATATTCAGTACTTC.